What follows is one T cell receptor beta chain and its context. Libraries were prepared by immunoSEQ multiplex PCR; TCRdb keeps only in-frame clonotypes and omits some of them. The table records approximately 170,000 clones, around 83% of them present only once. The data are from a study of blood T cell repertoires in COVID-19. Study details: In each case, the material was cDNA or gDNA derived from T cells, B-cell-depleted T cells, or PBMCs.

One Seattle source followed patients from active infection through their disease course. The length of the CDR3 is 14 residues. In germline, CDR1 is LNHDA, CDR2 SQIVND (reference sequence). J gave up 9 bases and V 5 bases, and 7 bases lay outside the gene matches. This TCR came from a woman in her seventies with COVID-19, enrolled during active disease. Sequencing was done on a sample of peripheral blood. This chain joins TRBV19 and TRBJ2-1; 10 nucleotides line up with TRBD2. In nucleotides, the CDR3 is TGTGCCAGTAGTCCTAGCGGGAGAATGGGTGAGCAGTTCTTC. It specifies CASSPSGRMGEQFF.